The 28 T cell receptor beta chains presented below share a single source sample, sequenced in a study of blood T cell repertoires in COVID-19. Clones were sequenced by immunoSEQ multiplex PCR, and TCRdb holds only the in-frame ones, with some missing. The table includes under 200,000 clones, around 80% detected once. The sample comprised peripheral blood. Receptors originate from an older man with active or convalescent COVID-19.

The chain joins TRBV21-1 to TRBJ1-1; the D call in the table, TRBD1, was not verified against the DNA. TRBV21-1 constitutes a pseudogene. The CDR3 is made up of 18 amino acids. Here the CDR3 DNA reads TGTGCCAGCAGCAGACGGATCCCGAGACAGGCTGTACGCACTGAAGCTTTCTTT. Its translation: CASSRRIPRQAVRTEAFF.

CDR3 DNA: TGTGCCAGCAGTGAAGCGAGCAGGGATTTACGCGAGCAGTACTTC. Translated, it gives CASSEASRDLREQYF. The V gene is TRBV2, the J gene TRBJ2-7; D is perhaps TRBD1 (5 bases). The germline gives CDR1 SNHLY, CDR2 FYNNEI. There are 15 residues in the CDR3. The ends were cut back, 0 bases at V and 6 bases at J, with 15 bases in the middle.

This clone showed up just a few times. V is TRBV18 and J is TRBJ1-6, with 7 bases lining up with TRBD1. V gave up 5 bases and J gave up 10 bases; unmatched junction bases: 8. Per germline, CDR1 KGHSH and CDR2 LQKENI. CDR3 length: 14 amino acids. CDR3 DNA sequence: TGTGCCAGCTCAAGGATGGACAGGACATCACCCCTCCACTTT. Residues: CASSRMDRTSPLHF.

V is TRBV7-9 and J is TRBJ2-7, with 11 bases matching TRBD1. Germline V gene lookup returns CDR1 SEHNR and CDR2 FQNEAQ (reference sequence). CDR3 length: 15 amino acids. V was clipped by 4 bases and J by 7 bases; unmatched bases: 9. For the CDR3, the DNA is TGTGCCAGCAGCTCCGGGACAGGGGGTGCATGGGAGCAGTACTTC. It is translated as CASSSGTGGAWEQYF.

This clone was detected only a few times. The chain is built from TRBV24-1 and TRBJ2-5; 9 bases line up with TRBD2. The CDR3 is 14 amino acids. V was pared by 6 bases and J by 7 bases, with 8 bases of the junction left unmatched. The V gene's germline CDR1 is KGHDR and CDR2 SFDVKD. The CDR3 bases are TGTGCCACCAGTTCGTCTAGCGGGACGGGGACCCAGTACTTC. Its protein is CATSSSSGTGTQYF.

J is TRBJ2-7 and V is TRBV4-3; 11 bases align to TRBD2. The CDR3 runs to 15 residues. Trimming at V came to 4 bases and at J to 0 bases, leaving 2 bases not matched to a gene. CDR1 and CDR2 from the germline V gene are LGHNA and YSLEER. CDR3 protein: CASSPLAGDSYEQYF. In DNA form, the CDR3 reads TGCGCCAGCAGCCCACTAGCGGGGGACTCCTACGAGCAGTACTTC.

V gene TRBV29-1 combines with J gene TRBJ2-3; 9 bases fit TRBD2. The CDR3 has 19 amino acids. V gave up 4 bases and J gave up 5 bases; unmatched junction bases: 22. Germline V gene data show CDR1 as SQVTM and CDR2 as ANQGSEA. The CDR3 loop is CSVARESGRPYVEKDTQYF. The CDR3 coding sequence is TGCAGCGTTGCTAGGGAAAGCGGGAGGCCCTACGTTGAGAAAGATACGCAGTATTTT.

This clone occurred a few times. The rearrangement joins TRBV5-1 to TRBJ1-1, with D possibly being TRBD1 (5 bases). This CDR3 is 15 amino acids long. CDR1 is SGHRS and CDR2 is YFSETQ in the germline V gene. The V and J ends lost 7 bases and 4 bases respectively, with 20 bases between them. The CDR3 bases are TGCGCCAGCGCCTCCGGCGGGACGGGGGTCACTGAAGCTTTCTTT. It specifies CASASGGTGVTEAFF.

V gene TRBV7-2 combines with J gene TRBJ2-3; D not certain. Germline V gives CDR1 SGHTA, CDR2 FQGNSA. This CDR3 region has 14 residues. V was pared by 2 bases and J by 2 bases, with 8 bases between. CDR3: CASSLSSFTDTQYF. CDR3 nucleotides: TGTGCCAGCAGCTTATCGTCCTTCACAGATACGCAGTATTTT.

This sequence joins TRBV5-1 and TRBJ1-1; 7 bases are a match to TRBD1. Germline V CDR1 and CDR2: SGHRS, YFSETQ. The CDR3 is 14 residues long. The J segment lost 1 base and the V segment lost 4 bases, leaving 4 bases of the junction unmatched. Written as DNA, the CDR3 is TGCGCCAGCAGCCAATACAGGGGGAACACTGAAGCTTTCTTT. Its protein product is CASSQYRGNTEAFF.

This clone has a single count. For the CDR3, the DNA is TGCGCCAGCAGCTTGGAAGGTCGCAGGCAAGAGACCCAGTACTTC. Translating gives CASSLEGRRQETQYF. V is TRBV5-1 and J is TRBJ2-5; D not certain. V dropped 0 bases and J dropped 2 bases, with 11 bases sitting between them. Germline lookup yields CDR1 SGHRS and CDR2 YFSETQ. The CDR3 has 15 residues.

V is TRBV19 and J is TRBJ1-2; unclear D gene. The CDR3 runs 12 residues. Germline CDR1 LNHDA, CDR2 SQIVND (reference sequence). With 3 bases removed from V and 3 bases from J, the gap between germline ends came to 5 bases. The CDR3 is CASSISDYGYTF. CDR3 nucleotide sequence: TGTGCCAGTAGTATCTCCGACTATGGCTACACCTTC.

The count of this clone is one. This sequence joins TRBV5-1 and TRBJ1-2, with TRBD1 matching 8 bases. Germline-derived CDR1 and CDR2 are SGHRS and YFSETQ. V shed 4 bases, J shed 8 bases, and the junction held 7 bases outside the gene matches. This CDR3 spans 13 amino acids. CDR3 sequence: CASSTRTGTGYTF. CDR3 nucleotides: TGCGCCAGCAGCACAAGGACAGGGACCGGCTACACCTTC.

The chain recombines TRBV30 with TRBJ2-1; D perhaps matches TRBD1 (5 bases). The ends were cut back, 4 bases at V and 5 bases at J, with 12 bases in the middle. Germline-derived CDR1 and CDR2 are GTSNPN and SVGIG (reference sequence). CDR3 length equals 13 residues. CDR3 region: CAWTPWGDNEQFF. CDR3 sequence (DNA): TGTGCCTGGACTCCATGGGGCGACAATGAGCAGTTCTTC. Supplemented by reference TRBV30 and TRBJ2-1, the full variable domain reads SQTIHQWPATLVQPVGSPLSLECTVEGTSNPNLYWYRQAAGRGLQLLFYSVGIGQISSEVPQNLSASRPQDRQFILSSKKLLLSDSGFYLCAWTPWGDNEQFFGPGTRLTVL.

The CDR3: CASSYTGDRAGDTQYF. In DNA, the CDR3 is TGCGCCAGCAGCTACACCGGGGACAGGGCTGGGGATACGCAGTATTTT. The chain joins TRBV5-1 to TRBJ2-3, with 9 bases aligning to TRBD1. V lost 3 bases and J lost 6; bases outside the gene matches: 11. CDR3 length equals 16 residues. CDR1 is SGHRS, CDR2 YFSETQ, per germline.

The V gene is TRBV6-9, the J gene TRBJ2-1; the match to TRBD2 covers 9 bases. In germline, CDR1 is MNHGY, CDR2 SVAAGI. The CDR3 sequence is 14 residues long. V shed 8 bases and J 8 bases; nucleotides not matched to a gene: 10. In nucleotides, the CDR3 is TGTGCCAGCCCCCCGGTAGCGGGAGATGATGAGCAGTTCTTC. It codes for CASPPVAGDDEQFF.

This chain links TRBV7-9 with TRBJ2-5, with TRBD1 matching 10 bases. The germline V gene has CDR1 SEHNR and CDR2 FQNEAQ (reference sequence). CDR3 length: 15 amino acids. V trimming: 5 bases; J trimming: 5 bases; junction bases outside the gene matches: 8. The CDR3: CASSRDRGSWETQYF. The CDR3 DNA is TGTGCCAGCAGCCGGGACAGGGGAAGCTGGGAGACCCAGTACTTC. The complete variable domain, with remaining parts taken from reference TRBV7-9 and TRBJ2-5, reads DTGVSQNPRHKITKRGQNVTFRCDPISEHNRLYWYRQTLGQGPEFLTYFQNEAQLEKSRLLSDRFSAERPKGSFSTLEIQRTEQGDSAMYLCASSRDRGSWETQYFGPGTRLLVL.

This clone has only one observation. The chain uses TRBV15 and TRBJ1-1; D is unclear. Deletions cut 5 bases from V and 1 base from J, with 11 bases between. The CDR3 runs 14 residues. Germline-derived CDR1 and CDR2 are LNHNV and YYDKDF (reference sequence). The DNA of the CDR3 is TGTGCCACCAGCCCTCAGTTACAGAACACTGAAGCTTTCTTT. Translating it yields CATSPQLQNTEAFF.

The CDR3 spells CSASRGEETQYF. CDR3 nucleotides: TGCAGTGCTAGTCGGGGGGAAGAGACCCAGTACTTC. The chain has TRBV20-1 and TRBJ2-5, with 7 nucleotides matching TRBD2. CDR1 and CDR2 from the germline V gene are DFQATT and SNEGSKA (reference sequence). V trimming: 3 bases; J trimming: 3 bases; junction bases outside the gene matches: 1. The CDR3 has 12 amino acids.

The rearrangement links TRBV7-2 to TRBJ2-2; TRBD2 matches at 9 bases. Germline V CDR1 and CDR2: SGHTA, FQGNSA. The CDR3 is made up of 17 amino acids. Trimming took 2 bases from V and 7 from J; bases not matched to a gene: 11. CDR3 protein: CASSLSPRGGGDGELFF. CDR3 bases: TGTGCCAGCAGCTTATCTCCGCGGGGGGGCGGAGACGGGGAGCTGTTTTTT.

In its sample, this clone ranks as medium-sized. The gene calls are TRBV10-1 and TRBJ1-2; D gene ambiguous. V lost 2 bases and J lost 7, with 11 bases in between. Germline values: CDR1 WNHNN, CDR2 SYGVQD (reference sequence). The CDR3 is 13 residues long. This CDR3 is CASSEGVGGGYTF. Here the CDR3 DNA reads TGCGCCAGCAGTGAGGGAGTCGGAGGTGGCTACACCTTC.

The rearrangement uses TRBV10-1 and TRBJ2-3; TRBD1 agrees at 7 bases. V lost 8 bases to trimming and J lost 7 bases; unmatched junction nucleotides: 3. The length of the CDR3 is 11 residues. CDR1 WNHNN and CDR2 SYGVQD come from the germline V gene (reference sequence). The CDR3 sequence is CASGTAYTQYF. DNA of the CDR3: TGCGCCAGCGGGACAGCTTATACGCAGTATTTT.

This clone showed up just once. V and J are TRBV7-9 and TRBJ2-1; D is possibly TRBD2 (6 bases). V lost 10 bases, J lost 5 bases, and 15 bases lay in between. The CDR3 is 13 amino acids. The germline gives CDR1 SEHNR, CDR2 FQNEAQ (reference sequence). DNA of the CDR3: TGTGCCATGCCGGGACTTTTTGACAATGAGCAGTTCTTC. It yields the protein CAMPGLFDNEQFF.

V is TRBV10-3 and J is TRBJ1-1; 9 bases map to TRBD1. Germline CDR1 reads ENHRY; CDR2 reads SYGVKD. V was pared by 2 bases and J by 4 bases, with 5 bases of the junction left unmatched. The CDR3 is made up of 15 amino acids. The CDR3 is CAISEAGTGSTEAFF. In DNA, the CDR3 is TGTGCCATCAGTGAGGCCGGGACAGGGAGCACTGAAGCTTTCTTT.

This chain connects TRBV2 to TRBJ1-5; 7 nucleotides align to TRBD1. This CDR3 contains 15 residues. The germline CDR1 and CDR2 sequences are SNHLY and FYNNEI. Unmatched junction bases numbered 10, after V lost 4 bases and J lost 7 bases. CDR3 in amino acids: CASSVRGQRIQPQHF. The CDR3 DNA reads as TGTGCCAGCAGTGTTAGGGGACAGCGAATACAGCCCCAGCATTTT.

The chain joins TRBV29-1 to TRBJ1-2, with TRBD1 as a possible D gene (6 bases). CDR3 length equals 14 residues. Looked up from germline, CDR1 is SQVTM and CDR2 is ANQGSEA. V lost 6 bases, J lost 0 bases, and 14 bases lay in between. The CDR3 DNA reads as TGCAGCGTCGTCCGGGACACCTCTAACTATGGCTACACCTTC. It is translated as CSVVRDTSNYGYTF.

This clone has just one count. This sample also contains other DNA sequences that code for the same CDR3. This chain uses TRBV7-9 with TRBJ2-3; 7 bases agree with TRBD2. The CDR3 is made up of 14 amino acids. The germline CDR1 and CDR2 sequences are SEHNR and FQNEAQ (reference sequence). The ends lost 2 bases at V and 1 base at J; junction bases unmatched: 0. CDR3 in DNA: TGTGCCAGCAGCTTAACTAGCGGCACAGATACGCAGTATTTT. This encodes CASSLTSGTDTQYF.

V usage is TRBV5-1 and J usage is TRBJ2-3; 7 positions match TRBD1. This CDR3 has 15 amino acids. The germline V gene encodes CDR1 SGHRS and CDR2 YFSETQ. Trimming cost V 1 base and J 6 bases; bases outside gene matches: 8. The CDR3 region has the DNA TGCGCCAGCAGCTTGATAGGGGGCGCCACCGATACGCAGTATTTT. This encodes CASSLIGGATDTQYF. The variable domain in full, with the rest retrieved from reference TRBV5-1 and TRBJ2-3, is KAGVTQTPRYLIKTRGQQVTLSCSPISGHRSVSWYQQTPGQGLQFLFEYFSETQRNKGNFPGRFSGRQFSNSRSEMNVSTLELGDSALYLCASSLIGGATDTQYFGPGTRLTVL.